This TCR beta chain was identified during a study of cytomegalovirus exposure and HLA in healthy donors. The J segment lost 5 bases and the V segment lost 5 bases, leaving 2 bases of the junction unmatched. Looked up from germline, CDR1 is MDHEN and CDR2 is SYDVKM. The CDR3 runs to 12 residues. The PCR had 60 Vbeta and 13 Jbeta primers. Here immunoSEQ multiplex PCR was the method, and the copy in TCRdb shows in-frame clones only, minus some. The table records tens of thousands of clones, roughly 75% of them present only once. Material for sequencing was PBMCs. The genes are TRBV28 and TRBJ2-5; TRBD2 matches 7 bases. The sequence was collected from a man aged 35 to 55 in good health and CMV-seronegative. In DNA form, the CDR3 reads TGTGCCAGCAGTAGCGGGACGGAGACCCAGTACTTC. It specifies CASSSGTETQYF.